The T cell receptor (beta chain) described here comes from a study of human T cells and chemical hapten exposure. Indicated time point: patch test 3, about 24 weeks after DPC sensitization. Sample treatment: therapeutic diphenylcyclopropenone sensitization with weekly scalp DPC. Via MiXCR, TCRdb re-called the RACE reads, giving one row per CDR3 protein. The repertoire holds fewer than 200,000 distinct CDR3 sequences, 25% to 35% seen once, with under 2.5% in the top ten. This receptor was taken from a woman aged 18-29 years with alopecia areata. Some clones in this sample may be carry-over from other donors' samples. The source material was whole blood, sampled in connection with sensitization to the hapten diphenylcyclopropenone (DPC).

In DNA form, the CDR3 reads TGTGCCAGCAGCCTAACATCGACAAATCAAGAGACCCAGTACTTC. This translates into CASSLTSTNQETQYF. The chain employs TRBV7-9 and TRBJ2-5, with unresolved D. The length of the CDR3 is 15 residues. Germline V gene data show CDR1 as SEHNR and CDR2 as FQNEAQ (reference sequence). V lost 5 bases to trimming and J lost 2 bases, with 15 bases between them.